This T cell receptor beta chain came from a study of blood T cell repertoires in COVID-19. The germline V gene has CDR1 SGHTA and CDR2 FQGNSA. The CDR3 covers 14 residues. The V end lost 1 base, the J end lost 2 bases, and 9 bases lay between the germline ends. Measured with immunoSEQ multiplex PCR; TCRdb has only the in-frame clones, and not every one. Of some 200,000 clones listed, 70% to 90% were seen once; the top ten hold around 6.5%. The sample holds many counts of this clone. The source material was peripheral blood. This TCR came from a man of 80 years or more with acute or convalescent COVID-19. The chain has TRBV7-2 and TRBJ2-7, with a tentative D call TRBD1 (5 bases). CDR3 DNA sequence: TGTGCCAGCAGCTTAGTAACAGGCCCCTACGAGCAGTACTTC. Protein sequence: CASSLVTGPYEQYF.